This TCR beta chain was identified in a study of cytomegalovirus exposure and HLA in healthy donors. Overall study: Inside one of the first data releases sat tens of millions of unique TCRs taken from HLA-typed donors.

CDR3 length: 13 residues. Germline V gene sequence: CDR1 SQVTM, CDR2 ANQGSEA. The V gene lost 3 bases and the J gene lost 4 bases, with 11 bases spanning the gap. The PCR was carried out with 60 Vbeta primers and 13 Jbeta primers. Original data processing: Later work found tens of millions of unique TCR beta chains, with about 10 million shared. Profiled with immunoSEQ multiplex PCR; TCRdb holds only in-frame clones, not every one. D and trimming were read from the DNA, whereas the V and J calls and clone size are those reported in that table. Found here are about 130,000 clones; the top ten clones hold approximately 1.5%. As regards this clone: No antigen is known for it.

Whole-study findings and limits: In a later analysis, V- and J-gene trimming of beta chains associated with a DCLRE1C missense variant, replicated independently. The classifier, whose performance was assessed in both the original and validation cohorts, reportedly diagnosed cytomegalovirus status with high specificity and sensitivity.

The source is a woman between 35 and 50 years old in good health and CMV-seronegative. Input material: PBMCs. This sequence joins TRBV29-1 and TRBJ2-3, with D possibly being TRBD2 (7 bases). The CDR3 DNA sequence: TGCAGCGTTGATAGGGAGGGGGCAGATACGCAGTATTTT. Amino acid sequence: CSVDREGADTQYF.